This entry lists 9 T cell receptor beta chains sequenced from one sample in a study of blood T cell repertoires in COVID-19. TCRdb's table, derived via immunoSEQ multiplex PCR, lists solely in-frame clones and lacks some. The data contain some 490,000 clones, approximately 91% of them singletons. Material for sequencing was PBMCs or T cells enriched from blood (not recorded which). The receptors here all came from a woman aged 55-75 years who had recovered from COVID-19.

This sequence joins TRBV7-9 and TRBJ1-4; tentatively, D is TRBD1 (6 bases). The V gene's germline CDR1 is SEHNR and CDR2 FQNEAQ (reference sequence). Trimming removed 2 bases from V and 8 bases from J, with 24 bases in between. The CDR3 is made up of 18 amino acids. The CDR3 region is CASSLNPIGNRAEEKLFF. CDR3 in DNA: TGTGCCAGCAGCTTAAATCCTATTGGGAACAGGGCGGAGGAAAAACTGTTTTTT.

This clone appeared once. The chain links TRBV6-5 to TRBJ1-4; 7 positions agree with TRBD1. Per germline, CDR1 MNHEY and CDR2 SVGAGI. J was trimmed by 5 bases and V by 7 bases; bases with no gene match: 7. This CDR3 spans 14 amino acids. The CDR3 DNA is TGTGCCAGCACCCGGGACAGAAGAAATGAAAAACTGTTTTTT. This encodes CASTRDRRNEKLFF.

The CDR3 DNA sequence: TGTGCCAGCAGCTTGGACGGGACAGACTATGGCTACACCTTC. Translation: CASSLDGTDYGYTF. The chain is built from TRBV5-6 and TRBJ1-2, with 7 bases matching TRBD1. Unmatched junction bases numbered 2, after V lost 0 bases and J lost 3 bases. Germline values: CDR1 SGHDT, CDR2 YYEEEE. The CDR3 totals 14 residues.

V usage is TRBV28 and J usage is TRBJ2-4, with 10 positions matching TRBD1. This CDR3 has 18 residues. Germline V gives CDR1 MDHEN, CDR2 SYDVKM. The ends lost 4 bases at V and 3 bases at J; junction bases unmatched: 12. The DNA of the CDR3 is TGTGCCAGCAGTTCCGGGGACAGGGGAATCAGGGGCAAAAACATTCAGTACTTC. It codes for CASSSGDRGIRGKNIQYF.

V and J are TRBV6-5 and TRBJ2-7; the D gene is possibly TRBD1 (5 bases). CDR3 size: 13 residues. Germline assignment: CDR1 MNHEY and CDR2 SVGAGI. V shed 2 bases and J shed 3 bases, with 8 bases lying between them. This chain's CDR3 is CASSYQGGYEQYF. The CDR3 DNA follows: TGTGCCAGCAGTTACCAGGGCGGCTACGAGCAGTACTTC.

V and J are TRBV6-1 and TRBJ2-2; 7 positions match TRBD1. J gave up 6 bases and V 1 base, and 5 bases lay outside the gene matches. This CDR3 comprises 15 residues. Germline V gene sequence: CDR1 MNHNS, CDR2 SASEGT. CDR3 in DNA: TGTGCCAGCAGTGAAGTTAGGCAGGGGGCCGGGGAGCTGTTTTTT. It translates to CASSEVRQGAGELFF.

This clone occurred once. V usage is TRBV5-6 and J usage is TRBJ1-2; D might be TRBD1 (6 bases). CDR3 length: 13 residues. The V and J ends lost 4 bases and 8 bases respectively, with 15 bases between them. Germline CDR1 is SGHDT and CDR2 is YYEEEE. The CDR3 bases are TGTGCCAGCAGCGTGGAAGGGGGTGAGGGCTACACCTTC. Protein sequence: CASSVEGGEGYTF.

The V and J genes are TRBV2 and TRBJ2-3; D may be TRBD2 (5 bases). The germline V and J ends were trimmed by 7 bases and 2 bases, with 16 bases remaining between them. CDR1 is SNHLY and CDR2 is FYNNEI in the germline V gene. The CDR3 totals 15 residues. Here the CDR3 DNA reads TGTGCCAGCAACGGCGCGAGGGTGCACACAGATACGCAGTATTTT. It encodes CASNGARVHTDTQYF.

The chain links TRBV11-3 to TRBJ2-1; D is undetermined. Per the germline V gene, CDR1 is SGHNT and CDR2 is YENEEA. V lost 6 bases and J 9 bases, leaving 12 bases between the germline ends. This CDR3 is built from 12 residues. The CDR3 DNA sequence: TGTGCCAGCAGTGAGGCGTCGGGTGAGCAGTTCTTC. It codes for CASSEASGEQFF.